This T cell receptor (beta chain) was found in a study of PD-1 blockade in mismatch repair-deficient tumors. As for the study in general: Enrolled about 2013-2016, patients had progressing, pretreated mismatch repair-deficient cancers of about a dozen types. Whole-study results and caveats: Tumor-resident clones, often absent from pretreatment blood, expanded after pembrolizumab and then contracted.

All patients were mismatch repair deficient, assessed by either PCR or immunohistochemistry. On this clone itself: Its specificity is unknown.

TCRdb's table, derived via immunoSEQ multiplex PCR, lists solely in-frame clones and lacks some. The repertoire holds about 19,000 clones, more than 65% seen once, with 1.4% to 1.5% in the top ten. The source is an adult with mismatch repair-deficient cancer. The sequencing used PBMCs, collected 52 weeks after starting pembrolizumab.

CDR3: CASSLTTGPAGGGNNEQFF. The CDR3 DNA reads as TGTGCCAGCAGCTTAACAACAGGTCCGGCGGGAGGGGGAAACAATGAGCAGTTCTTC. V gene TRBV7-3 combines with J gene TRBJ2-1, with 9 bases matching TRBD2. The CDR3 sequence is 19 residues long. With 0 bases clipped from V and 5 bases from J, the junction kept 14 bases outside the gene matches. Looked up from germline, CDR1 is SGHTA and CDR2 is FQGTGA.